This TCR beta chain was profiled in a study of blood T cell repertoires in COVID-19. This CDR3 contains 14 residues. In germline, CDR1 is MNHEY, CDR2 SVGAGI. V was pared by 7 bases and J by 1 base, with 6 bases of the junction left unmatched. Individuals drawn from around 25 US areas were roughly 18 to 95 years old. Clones were sequenced by immunoSEQ multiplex PCR, and TCRdb holds only the in-frame ones, with some missing. The sample carries about 220,000 clones, approximately 80% recorded once. What was sequenced was PBMCs or T cells enriched from blood (not recorded which). The clonotype comes from a woman aged 40 to 50 with acute COVID-19. The rearrangement uses TRBV6-5 and TRBJ2-7, with TRBD1 matching over 8 bases. CDR3 residues: CASTGTGGSYEQYF. In nucleotides, the CDR3 is TGTGCCAGCACCGGGACAGGAGGGTCCTACGAGCAGTACTTC.